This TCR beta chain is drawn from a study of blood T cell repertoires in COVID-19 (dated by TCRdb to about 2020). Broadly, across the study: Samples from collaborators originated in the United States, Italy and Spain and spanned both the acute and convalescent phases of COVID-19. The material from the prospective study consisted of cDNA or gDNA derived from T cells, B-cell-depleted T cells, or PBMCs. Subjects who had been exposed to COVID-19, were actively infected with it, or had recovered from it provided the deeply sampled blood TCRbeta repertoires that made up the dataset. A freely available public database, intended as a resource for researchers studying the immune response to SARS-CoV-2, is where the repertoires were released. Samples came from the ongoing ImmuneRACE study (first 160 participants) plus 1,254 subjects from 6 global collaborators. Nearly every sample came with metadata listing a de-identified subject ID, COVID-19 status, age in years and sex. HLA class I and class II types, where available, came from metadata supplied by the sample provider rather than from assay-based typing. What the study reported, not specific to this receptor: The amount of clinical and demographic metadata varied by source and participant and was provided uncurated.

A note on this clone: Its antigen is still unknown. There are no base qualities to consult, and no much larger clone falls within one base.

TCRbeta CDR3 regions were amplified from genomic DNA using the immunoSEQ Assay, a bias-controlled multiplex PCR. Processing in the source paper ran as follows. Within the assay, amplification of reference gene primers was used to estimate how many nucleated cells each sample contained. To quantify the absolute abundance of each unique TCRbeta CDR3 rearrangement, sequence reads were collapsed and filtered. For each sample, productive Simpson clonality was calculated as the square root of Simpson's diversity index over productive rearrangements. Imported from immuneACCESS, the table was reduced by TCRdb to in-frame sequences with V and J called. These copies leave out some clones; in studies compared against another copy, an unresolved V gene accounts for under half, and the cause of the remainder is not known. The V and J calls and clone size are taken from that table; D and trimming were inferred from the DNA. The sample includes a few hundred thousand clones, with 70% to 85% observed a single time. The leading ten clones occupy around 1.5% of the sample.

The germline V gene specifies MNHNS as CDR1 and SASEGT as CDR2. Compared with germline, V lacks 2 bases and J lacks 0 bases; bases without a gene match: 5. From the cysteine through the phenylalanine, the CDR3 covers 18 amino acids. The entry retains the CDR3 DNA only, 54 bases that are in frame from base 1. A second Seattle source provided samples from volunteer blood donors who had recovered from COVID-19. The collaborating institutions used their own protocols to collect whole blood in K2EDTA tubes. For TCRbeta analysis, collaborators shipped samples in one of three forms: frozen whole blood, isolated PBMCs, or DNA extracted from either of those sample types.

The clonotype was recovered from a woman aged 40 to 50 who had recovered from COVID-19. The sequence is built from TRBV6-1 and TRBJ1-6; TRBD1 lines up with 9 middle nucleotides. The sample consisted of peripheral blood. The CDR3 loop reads CASSEPGQGPSYNSPLHF. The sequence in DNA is TGTGCCAGCAGTGAACCGGGACAGGGACCCTCCTATAATTCACCCCTCCACTTT.